This TCR beta chain was captured by sequencing in a study of shared clonotypes between healthy human individuals. General study points: In having few donors, the study represented limited genetic and exposure-history diversity.

This CDR3 has 13 residues. Trimming took 6 bases from V and 3 from J, leaving 9 bases between them. Germline V gene lookup returns CDR1 MDHEN and CDR2 SYDVKM. In the case of this clone: The target antigen is unknown. This sample also contains other DNA sequences that code for the same CDR3.

Every immunoSEQ plate was one replicate of a subset's evenly spread DNA. TCRdb's table, derived via immunoSEQ multiplex PCR, lists solely in-frame clones and lacks some. The sample consists of 640,000 or so clones, more than 70% of them appearing once. V and J are TRBV28 and TRBJ1-5; possible D gene TRBD1, 6 bases. Sequencing was done on a sample of memory CD4+ T cells sorted from blood. The subset: CD45RA-negative fraction. The receptor was derived from a woman aged 25-40 years in good health. CDR3 residues: CASRGASNQPQHF. The CDR3 nucleotides read TGTGCCAGCAGGGGGGCATCCAATCAGCCCCAGCATTTT.